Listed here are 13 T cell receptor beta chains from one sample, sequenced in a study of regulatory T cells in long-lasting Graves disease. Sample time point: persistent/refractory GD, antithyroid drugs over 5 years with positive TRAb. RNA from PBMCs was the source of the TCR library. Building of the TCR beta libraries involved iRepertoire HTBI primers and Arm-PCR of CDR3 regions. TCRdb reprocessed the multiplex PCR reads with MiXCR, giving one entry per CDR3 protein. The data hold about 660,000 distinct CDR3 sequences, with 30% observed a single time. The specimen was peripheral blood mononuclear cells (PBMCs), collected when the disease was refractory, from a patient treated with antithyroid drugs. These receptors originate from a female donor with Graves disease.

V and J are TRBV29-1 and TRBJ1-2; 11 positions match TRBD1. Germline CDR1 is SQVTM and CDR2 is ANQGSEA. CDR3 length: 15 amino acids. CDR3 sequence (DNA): TGCAGTAGTGGACAGGGGGCTTTAGGTGACTATGGCTACACCTTC. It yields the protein CSSGQGALGDYGYTF.

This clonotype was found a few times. The CDR3 nucleotides read TGTGCCAGCAGAGGTCAGGTCAACCAGCCCCAGCATTTT. It specifies CASRGQVNQPQHF. The chain employs TRBV12-3 or TRBV12-4 and TRBJ1-5; D is undetermined. The CDR3 runs to 13 residues. Between the trimmed V and J ends, which lost 6 bases and 7 bases, there was a span of 13 bases.

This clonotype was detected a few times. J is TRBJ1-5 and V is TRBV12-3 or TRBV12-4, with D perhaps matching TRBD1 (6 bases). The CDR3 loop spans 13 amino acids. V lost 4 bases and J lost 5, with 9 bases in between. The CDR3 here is CASSSGEHQPQHF. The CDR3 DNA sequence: TGTGCCAGCAGTTCAGGGGAGCATCAGCCCCAGCATTTT.

CDR3: CSARGSPAGSTDTQYF. The CDR3 DNA reads TGCAGTGCTAGAGGGAGTCCAGCGGGGAGCACAGATACGCAGTATTTT. The V and J genes are TRBV20-1 and TRBJ2-3, with TRBD2 matching over 7 bases. Germline V gene sequence: CDR1 DFQATT, CDR2 SNEGSKA (reference sequence). J gave up 0 bases and V 1 base, and 7 bases lay outside the gene matches. CDR3 length: 16 amino acids.

CDR3 sequence: CASRGLTDSYEQYF. CDR3 nucleotides: TGTGCCAGCAGAGGACTGACAGACTCCTACGAGCAGTACTTC. This rearrangement joins TRBV6-1 to TRBJ2-7; D tentatively reads TRBD1 or TRBD2 (5 bases each). This CDR3 has 14 amino acids. The germline V gene encodes CDR1 MNHNS and CDR2 SASEGT. Trimming pared 6 bases from V and 0 bases from J, leaving 12 bases between.

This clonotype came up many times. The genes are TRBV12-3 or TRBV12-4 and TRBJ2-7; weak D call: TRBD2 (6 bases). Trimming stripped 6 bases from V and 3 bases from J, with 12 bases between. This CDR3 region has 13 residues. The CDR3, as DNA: TGTGCCAGCAGCAGAACGCGGGACTACGAGCAGTACTTC. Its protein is CASSRTRDYEQYF.

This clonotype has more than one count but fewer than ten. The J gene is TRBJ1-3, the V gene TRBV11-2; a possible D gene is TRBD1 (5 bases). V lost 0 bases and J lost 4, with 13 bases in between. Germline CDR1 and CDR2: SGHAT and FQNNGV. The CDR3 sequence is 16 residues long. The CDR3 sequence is CASSLDGALGGNTIYF. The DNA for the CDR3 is TGTGCCAGCAGCTTAGATGGGGCGTTAGGAGGAAACACCATATATTTT.

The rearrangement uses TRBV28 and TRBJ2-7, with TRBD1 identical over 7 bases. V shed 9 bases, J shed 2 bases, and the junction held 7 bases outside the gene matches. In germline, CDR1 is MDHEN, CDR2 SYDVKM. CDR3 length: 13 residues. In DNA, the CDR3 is TGTGCCAGTACCGGGACAGTGGCCTACGAGCAGTACTTC. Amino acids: CASTGTVAYEQYF.

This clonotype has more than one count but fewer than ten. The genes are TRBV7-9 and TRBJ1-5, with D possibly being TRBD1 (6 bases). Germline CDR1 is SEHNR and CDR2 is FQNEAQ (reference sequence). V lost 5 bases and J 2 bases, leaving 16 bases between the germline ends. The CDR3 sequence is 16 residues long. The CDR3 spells CASSGPTGSGNQPQHF. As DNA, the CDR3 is TGTGCCAGCAGCGGCCCCACAGGGTCGGGCAATCAGCCCCAGCATTTT.

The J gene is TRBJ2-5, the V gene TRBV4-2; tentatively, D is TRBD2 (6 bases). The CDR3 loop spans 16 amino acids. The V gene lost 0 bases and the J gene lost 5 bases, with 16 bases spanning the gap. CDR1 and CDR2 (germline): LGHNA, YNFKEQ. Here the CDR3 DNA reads TGTGCCAGCAGCCAAGATCCAACGGGAGAGGCGGAGACCCAGTACTTC. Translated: CASSQDPTGEAETQYF.

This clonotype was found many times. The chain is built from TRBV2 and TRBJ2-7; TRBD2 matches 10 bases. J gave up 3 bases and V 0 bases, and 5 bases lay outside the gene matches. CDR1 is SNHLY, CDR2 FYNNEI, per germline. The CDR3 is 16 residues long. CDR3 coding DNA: TGTGCCAGCAGTGAAGCAACGGCTAGCGGGAGCTACGAGCAGTACTTC. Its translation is CASSEATASGSYEQYF.

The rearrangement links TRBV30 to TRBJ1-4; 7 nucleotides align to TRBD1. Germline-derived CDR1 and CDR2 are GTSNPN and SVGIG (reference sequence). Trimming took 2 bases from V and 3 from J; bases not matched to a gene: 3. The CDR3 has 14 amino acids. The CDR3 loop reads CAWSSGGPNEKLFF. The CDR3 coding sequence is TGTGCCTGGAGTTCAGGGGGTCCTAATGAAAAACTGTTTTTT.

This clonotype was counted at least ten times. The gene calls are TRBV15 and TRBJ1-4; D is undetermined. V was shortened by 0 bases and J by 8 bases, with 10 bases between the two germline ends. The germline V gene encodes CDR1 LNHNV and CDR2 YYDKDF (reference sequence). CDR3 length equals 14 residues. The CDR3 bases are TGTGCCACCAGCAGAGATCTACGGAGAGAAAAACTGTTTTTT. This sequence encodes CATSRDLRREKLFF.